The rows below give T cell receptor beta chains drawn from one sample of a study of identical twins. TCRdb analysed the 5' RACE reads with MiXCR anew, one entry per CDR3 protein. The table shows some 900,000 distinct CDR3 sequences, with around an eighth occurring only once. These data also formed part of another study, on yellow fever vaccine responses in identical twins.

Sequencing was carried out using PBMCs. The receptors derive from a woman under 30 in good health. Each CDR3 is given with its conserved first and last residue. D genes are given only for firm matches. Clone size is shown for a subset of rows, as once, few, many or a class of expanded clone.

size	D	V	J	DNA	CDR3
-	TRBD1	TRBV7-8	TRBJ2-1	TGTGCCAGCAGCCATGAGCGGGGACAGGGGATAACGTATGAGCAGTTCTTC	CASSHERGQGITYEQFF
-	-	TRBV7-9	TRBJ2-2	TGTGCCAGCAGCTTATCCAGCGGTTATACCGGGGAGCTGTTTTTT	CASSLSSGYTGELFF
-	TRBD2	TRBV29-1	TRBJ2-2	TGCAGCGTTGTTGACGGGGGGACGAACACCGGGGAGCTGTTTTTT	CSVVDGGTNTGELFF
-	TRBD2	TRBV3-1	TRBJ2-7	TGTGCCAGCAGCGGGCCTTCCCAACTAGCGGGAGCCTGGTACGAGCAGTACTTC	CASSGPSQLAGAWYEQYF
-	TRBD1	TRBV12-3/TRBV12-4	TRBJ2-1	TGTGCCAGCAGTCACCGACAGGGGGCGTACAATGAGCAGTTCTTC	CASSHRQGAYNEQFF
many	-	TRBV3-1	TRBJ2-3	TGTGCCAGCAGCCAACAACTGGGTGGGGCGCAGTATTTT	CASSQQLGGAQYF
few	TRBD2	TRBV4-2	TRBJ2-7	TGTGCCAGCAGCCAGGATGCTAGCGGGAGTAGGTACGAGCAGTACTTC	CASSQDASGSRYEQYF
-	TRBD2	TRBV7-2	TRBJ2-3	TGTGCCAGCAGCTCTGGACTAGCGGGTCTGGATACGCAGTATTTT	CASSSGLAGLDTQYF
few	-	TRBV2	TRBJ1-1	TGTGCCAGCAGTGAAGCCCTAACTGAAGCTTTCTTT	CASSEALTEAFF
many	-	TRBV20-1	TRBJ2-1	TGCAGTGCCAGCAACTCAGGGACCGATGAGCAGTTCTTC	CSASNSGTDEQFF
-	-	TRBV21-1	TRBJ2-1	TGTGCCAGCAGCAAGGCTACCAGGGAGCACAATGAGCAGTTCTTC	CASSKATREHNEQFF
-	-	TRBV6-1	TRBJ1-4	TGTGCCAGCAGTGGGCAGGGGTATGAAAAACTGTTTTTT	CASSGQGYEKLFF
-	-	TRBV28	TRBJ1-3	TGTGCCAGCAGTGTTGGGGGACTGTTCTCTGGAAACACCATATATTTT	CASSVGGLFSGNTIYF
many	TRBD1	TRBV12-3/TRBV12-4	TRBJ1-2	TGTGCCAGCAGTCCGGGAGCGAGGGGGCAGTTCTATGGCTACACCTTC	CASSPGARGQFYGYTF
few	-	TRBV4-2	TRBJ2-3	TGTGCCAGCAGCCAAGATTTGGGGGACACCACAGATACGCAGTATTTT	CASSQDLGDTTDTQYF
-	-	TRBV5-1	TRBJ2-7	TGCGCCAGCAGCTTGGGGCCCTCTTTCTCCTACGAGCAGTACTTC	CASSLGPSFSYEQYF
few	-	TRBV2	TRBJ2-1	TGTGCCAGCAGGTTTGACAACAACAATGAGCAGTTCTTC	CASRFDNNNEQFF
few	TRBD1	TRBV5-1	TRBJ2-7	TGCGCCAGCAGCACGGGACAGGGTAGAAACGAGCAGTACTTC	CASSTGQGRNEQYF
few	TRBD1	TRBV3-1	TRBJ2-5	TGTGCCAGCAGCCAAACGGGACAGGGCCAAGAGACCCAGTACTTC	CASSQTGQGQETQYF
few	-	TRBV6-5	TRBJ2-1	TGTGCCAGCAGTTACCGCAGAACAGGGTTTCTCAACAATGAGCAGTTCTTC	CASSYRRTGFLNNEQFF
-	-	TRBV12-3/TRBV12-4	TRBJ1-1	TGTGCCAGCATGGGGGACACCGTTGCTGAAGCTTTCTTT	CASMGDTVAEAFF
many	-	TRBV24-1	TRBJ2-7	TGTGCCACCAGTGATTCGAGCTCCTACGAGCAGTACTTC	CATSDSSSYEQYF
-	-	TRBV6-5	TRBJ2-7	TGTGCCAGCAGTTACTCCCCAACGGCGTCGTCCTACGAGCAGTACTTC	CASSYSPTASSYEQYF
few	-	TRBV24-1	TRBJ2-1	TGTGCCACCAGTGACCCTCAGGCACAGGGTCCCTCTTCCTACAATGAGCAGTTCTTC	CATSDPQAQGPSSYNEQFF
many	-	TRBV2	TRBJ1-5	TGTGCCAGCAGTCCGAGACACGTTAGCAATCAGCCCCAGCATTTT	CASSPRHVSNQPQHF
few	-	TRBV6-4	TRBJ2-2	TGTGCCAGCAGTGACTCGACAGCGAACACCGGGGAGCTGTTTTTT	CASSDSTANTGELFF
-	TRBD2	TRBV7-3	TRBJ2-2	TGTGCCAGCAGCTTAAGCGCTAGCGGGAGACCTAACACCGGGGAGCTGCTTTTT	CASSLSASGRPNTGELLF
-	TRBD2	TRBV18	TRBJ2-3	TGTGCCAGCTCAACCATAGGACTAGCAAGCACAGATACGCAGTATTTT	CASSTIGLASTDTQYF
many	-	TRBV6-5	TRBJ2-5	TGTGCCAGCAGTTACGGGCAGGGGAGAGAGACCCAGTACTTC	CASSYGQGRETQYF
many	-	TRBV5-1	TRBJ2-2	TGCGCCAGCAGCTTGGCGTCGGGAACCGGGGAGCTGTTTTTT	CASSLASGTGELFF